These T cell receptor beta chains were read from a single sample in a study of PD-L1 blockade in urothelial cancer. Some clones are missing from TCRdb's copy, which holds only in-frame ones; the method was immunoSEQ multiplex PCR. The sample has approximately 24,000 clones, 87% seen once. The sequencing used PBMCs, collected around atezolizumab (anti-PD-L1) treatment. The source of these receptors is a man aged 45-60 years with urothelial cancer. The CDR3 runs from the conserved cysteine through the conserved F or W. A D gene is named only where the DNA matches it firmly. Rows may omit the clone size; those that give it use once, few, many or a size class.

CDR3 protein	CDR3 DNA	clone size	V gene	J gene	D gene
CASSSTLARRSGDEQYF	TGTGCCAGCAGTTCCACGCTAGCACGGAGGTCCGGCGACGAGCAGTACTTC	-	TRBV7-2	TRBJ2-7	-
CASSEPGTGRVWEKLFF	TGTGCCAGCAGTGAGCCAGGGACAGGTCGGGTGTGGGAAAAACTGTTTTTT	-	TRBV6-1	TRBJ1-4	TRBD1
CASRFRQGRTEAFF	TGTGCAAGTCGCTTCCGACAGGGGAGAACTGAAGCTTTCTTT	few	TRBV12-2	TRBJ1-1	-
CASSLVQQQPQHF	TGTGCCAGCAGCTTAGTACAGCAGCAGCCCCAGCATTTT	few	TRBV11-2	TRBJ1-5	-
CASSSRTGSLYF	TGTGCCAGTAGTTCCCGGACAGGGAGCTTGTACTTC	-	TRBV19	TRBJ2-4	TRBD1
CASSWTSGGHNEQFF	TGTGCCAGCAGTTGGACTAGCGGGGGGCACAATGAGCAGTTCTTC	-	TRBV5-6	TRBJ2-1	TRBD2
CASIQNPTGKETF	TGTGCCAGTATTCAAAATCCGACAGGGAAGGAAACCTTC	few	TRBV19	TRBJ1-2	TRBD1
CASSIVVLTGTVATNEKLFF	TGTGCCAGTAGTATAGTTGTTTTAACCGGGACAGTTGCAACTAATGAAAAACTGTTTTTT	-	TRBV19	TRBJ1-4	TRBD1
CASSQDQVFSYEQYF	TGCGCCAGCAGCCAAGATCAGGTTTTTAGTTACGAGCAGTACTTC	medium-sized	TRBV4-1	TRBJ2-7	-
CASSFGGNTEAFF	TGTGCCAGCAGTTTCGGGGGGAACACTGAAGCTTTCTTT	-	TRBV6-6	TRBJ1-1	-
CASSLFGQSNQPQHF	TGTGCCAGCAGCTTGTTTGGTCAGAGCAATCAGCCCCAGCATTTT	-	TRBV5-5	TRBJ1-5	-
CASSQAFDAGYQFF	TGCGCCAGCAGCCAAGCCTTCGATGCAGGCTATCAGTTCTTC	-	TRBV4-1	TRBJ2-1	-
CASSLVGGDEQYF	TGTGCCAGCAGCTTAGTAGGGGGGGACGAGCAGTACTTC	-	TRBV7-6	TRBJ2-7	-